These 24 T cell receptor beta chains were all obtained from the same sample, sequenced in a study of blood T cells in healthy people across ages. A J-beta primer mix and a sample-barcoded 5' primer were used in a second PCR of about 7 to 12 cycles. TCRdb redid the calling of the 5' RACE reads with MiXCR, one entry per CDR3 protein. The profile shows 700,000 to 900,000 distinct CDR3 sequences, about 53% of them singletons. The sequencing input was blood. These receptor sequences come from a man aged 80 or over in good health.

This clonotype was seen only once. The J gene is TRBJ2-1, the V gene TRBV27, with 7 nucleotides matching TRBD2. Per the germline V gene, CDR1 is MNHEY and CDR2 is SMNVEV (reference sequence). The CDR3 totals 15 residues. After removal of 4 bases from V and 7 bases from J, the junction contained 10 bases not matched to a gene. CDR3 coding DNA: TGTGCCAGCAGTTACTTAAGCGGGAACGGGAATGAGCAGTTCTTC. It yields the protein CASSYLSGNGNEQFF.

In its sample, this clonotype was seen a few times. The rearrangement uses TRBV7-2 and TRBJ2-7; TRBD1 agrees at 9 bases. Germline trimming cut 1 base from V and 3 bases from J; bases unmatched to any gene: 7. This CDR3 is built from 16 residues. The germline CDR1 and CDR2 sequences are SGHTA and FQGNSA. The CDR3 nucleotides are TGTGCCAGCAGCTTAGTTTGGGGACAGGGCAGCTACGAGCAGTACTTC. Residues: CASSLVWGQGSYEQYF.

DNA of the CDR3: TGTGCCACCAGCAGAGTAGCGGGAGCAGCCTACGAGCAGTACTTC. Amino acid sequence: CATSRVAGAAYEQYF. The rearrangement uses TRBV15 and TRBJ2-7; 9 bases map to TRBD2. With V trimmed by 1 base and J by 2 bases, 3 bases remained unmatched. From germline, CDR1 is LNHNV and CDR2 YYDKDF (reference sequence). The CDR3 sequence is 15 residues long.

CDR3 sequence (DNA): TGTGCCAGCAACCAACAAGGCACAGATACGCAGTATTTT. Protein sequence: CASNQQGTDTQYF. V usage is TRBV6-2 or TRBV6-3 and J usage is TRBJ2-3; D gene uncertain. The CDR3 runs 13 residues. Trimming took off 7 bases at V and 1 base at J, with 9 bases between the two ends. Looked up from germline, CDR1 is MNHEY and CDR2 is SVGEGT.

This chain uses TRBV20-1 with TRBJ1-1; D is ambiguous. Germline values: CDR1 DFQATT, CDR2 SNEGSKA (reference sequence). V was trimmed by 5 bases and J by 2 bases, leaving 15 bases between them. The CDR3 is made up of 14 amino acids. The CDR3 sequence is CSAPSADHNTEAFF. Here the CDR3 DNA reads TGCAGTGCTCCCTCCGCAGACCATAACACTGAAGCTTTCTTT.

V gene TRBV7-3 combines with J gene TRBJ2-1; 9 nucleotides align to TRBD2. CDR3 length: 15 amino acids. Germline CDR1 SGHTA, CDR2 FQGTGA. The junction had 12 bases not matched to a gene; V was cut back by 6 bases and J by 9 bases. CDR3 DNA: TGTGCCAGCAGTTCTACTAGCGGGCAGCGGGGTGAGCAGTTCTTC. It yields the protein CASSSTSGQRGEQFF.

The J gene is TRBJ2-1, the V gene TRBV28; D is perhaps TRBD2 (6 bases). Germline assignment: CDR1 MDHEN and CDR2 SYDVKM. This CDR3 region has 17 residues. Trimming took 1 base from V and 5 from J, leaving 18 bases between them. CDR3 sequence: CASSLSTGELGNNEQFF. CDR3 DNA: TGTGCCAGCAGTTTATCGACGGGAGAGCTCGGCAACAATGAGCAGTTCTTC.

The CDR3 spells CSATGLAFTYEQYF. For the CDR3, the DNA is TGCAGTGCCACGGGACTAGCGTTCACCTACGAGCAGTACTTC. This chain joins TRBV20-1 and TRBJ2-7, with TRBD2 identical over 10 bases. There are 14 residues in the CDR3. CDR1 and CDR2 from the germline V gene are DFQATT and SNEGSKA (reference sequence). Unmatched junction bases numbered 7, after V lost 6 bases and J lost 2 bases.

Here the CDR3 reads CASSLGPRGGLAHNEQFF. The CDR3 bases are TGTGCCAGCAGCTTAGGTCCCCGGGGCGGGTTGGCACACAATGAGCAGTTCTTC. This chain links TRBV7-2 with TRBJ2-1; tentatively, D is TRBD1 or TRBD2 (5 bases each). From germline, CDR1 is SGHTA and CDR2 FQGNSA. The CDR3 covers 18 residues. V was clipped by 1 base and J by 5 bases, with 21 bases between them.

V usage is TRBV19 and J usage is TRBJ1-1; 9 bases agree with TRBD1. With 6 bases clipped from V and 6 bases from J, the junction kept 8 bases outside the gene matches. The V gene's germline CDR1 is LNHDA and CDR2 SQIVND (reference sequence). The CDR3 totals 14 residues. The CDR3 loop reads CASSDPGQGPEAFF. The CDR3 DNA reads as TGTGCCAGTAGCGACCCCGGACAGGGGCCTGAAGCTTTCTTT.

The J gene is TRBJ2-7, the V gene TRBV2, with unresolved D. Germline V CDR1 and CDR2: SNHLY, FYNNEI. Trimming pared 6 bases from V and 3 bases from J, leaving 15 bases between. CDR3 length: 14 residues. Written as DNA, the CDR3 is TGTGCCAGCAGCCCCGGGCCTACCCACTACGAGCAGTACTTC. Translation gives CASSPGPTHYEQYF.

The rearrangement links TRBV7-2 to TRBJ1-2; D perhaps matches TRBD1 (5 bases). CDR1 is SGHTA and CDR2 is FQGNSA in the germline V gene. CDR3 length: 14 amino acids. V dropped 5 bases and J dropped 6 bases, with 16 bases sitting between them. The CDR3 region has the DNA TGTGCCAGCAGCGTAGTAGGAGGGGTGGATGGCTACACCTTC. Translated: CASSVVGGVDGYTF.

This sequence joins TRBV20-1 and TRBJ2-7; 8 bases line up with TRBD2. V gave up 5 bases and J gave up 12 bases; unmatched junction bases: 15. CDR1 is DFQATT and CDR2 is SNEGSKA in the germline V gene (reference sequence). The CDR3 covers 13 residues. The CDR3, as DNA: TGCAGTGCTCAATCGGGAGGGAGAGAGACCCGGTACTTC. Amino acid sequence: CSAQSGGRETRYF.

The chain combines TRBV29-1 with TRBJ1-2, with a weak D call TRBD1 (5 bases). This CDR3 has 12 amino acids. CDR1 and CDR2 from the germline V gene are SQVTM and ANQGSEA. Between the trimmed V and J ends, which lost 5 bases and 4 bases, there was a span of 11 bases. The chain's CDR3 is CSVWGTSYGYTF. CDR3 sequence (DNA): TGCAGCGTTTGGGGCACCAGCTATGGCTACACCTTC.

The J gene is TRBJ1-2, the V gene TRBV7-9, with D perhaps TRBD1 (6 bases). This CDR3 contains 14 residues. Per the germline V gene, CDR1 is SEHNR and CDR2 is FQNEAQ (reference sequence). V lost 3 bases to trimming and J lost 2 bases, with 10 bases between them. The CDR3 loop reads CASSLLDRNYGYTF. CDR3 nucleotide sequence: TGTGCCAGCAGCTTGCTGGACAGAAACTATGGCTACACCTTC.

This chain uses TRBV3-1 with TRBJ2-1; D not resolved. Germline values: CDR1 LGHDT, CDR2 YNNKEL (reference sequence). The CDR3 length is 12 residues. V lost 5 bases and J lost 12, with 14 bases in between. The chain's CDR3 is CASSTTQSVQFF. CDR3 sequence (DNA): TGTGCCAGCAGCACCACTCAATCGGTGCAGTTCTTC.

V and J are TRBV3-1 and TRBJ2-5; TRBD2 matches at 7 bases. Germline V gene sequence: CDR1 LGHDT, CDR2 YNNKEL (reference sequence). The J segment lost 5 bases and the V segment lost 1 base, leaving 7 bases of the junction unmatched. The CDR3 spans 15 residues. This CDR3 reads CASSQVGEGRETQYF. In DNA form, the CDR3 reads TGTGCCAGCAGCCAAGTTGGGGAGGGCCGTGAGACCCAGTACTTC.

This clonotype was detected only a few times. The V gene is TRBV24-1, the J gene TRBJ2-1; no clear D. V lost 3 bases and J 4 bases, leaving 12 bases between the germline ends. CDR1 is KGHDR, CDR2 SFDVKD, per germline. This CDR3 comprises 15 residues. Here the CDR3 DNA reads TGTGCCACCAGTGATCAGCAGAACCTATACAATGAGCAGTTCTTC. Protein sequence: CATSDQQNLYNEQFF.

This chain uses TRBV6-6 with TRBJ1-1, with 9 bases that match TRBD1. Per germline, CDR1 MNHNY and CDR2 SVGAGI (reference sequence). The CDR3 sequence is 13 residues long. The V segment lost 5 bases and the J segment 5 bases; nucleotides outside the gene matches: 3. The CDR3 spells CASSKTGGTEAFF. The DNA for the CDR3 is TGTGCCAGCAGTAAGACAGGGGGAACTGAAGCTTTCTTT.

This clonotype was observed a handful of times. CDR3 coding DNA: TGTGCCAGCAGCCCTAAAGCGGGAGTGGTAAATGAGCAGTTCTTC. Encoded protein: CASSPKAGVVNEQFF. This sequence joins TRBV7-2 and TRBJ2-1, with TRBD2 matching over 8 bases. Trimming took 5 bases from V and 7 from J; bases not matched to a gene: 10. Germline CDR1 SGHTA, CDR2 FQGNSA. This CDR3 spans 15 amino acids.

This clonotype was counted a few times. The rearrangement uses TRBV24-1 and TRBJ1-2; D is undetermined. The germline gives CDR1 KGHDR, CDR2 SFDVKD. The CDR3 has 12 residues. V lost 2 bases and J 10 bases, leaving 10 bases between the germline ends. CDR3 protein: CATSDSAGLYTF. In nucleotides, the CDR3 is TGTGCCACCAGTGATTCGGCCGGCCTCTACACCTTC.

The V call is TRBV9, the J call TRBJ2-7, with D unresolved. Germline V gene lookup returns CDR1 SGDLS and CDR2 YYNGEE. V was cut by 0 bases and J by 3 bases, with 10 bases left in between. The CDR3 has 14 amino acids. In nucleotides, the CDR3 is TGTGCCAGCAGCGTAGGCGGCAGGAACTACGAGCAGTACTTC. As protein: CASSVGGRNYEQYF.

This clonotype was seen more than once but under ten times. The CDR3 bases are TGCAGCGTCGGCGGAGGCTACAATGAGCAGTTCTTC. It specifies CSVGGGYNEQFF. The rearrangement uses TRBV29-1 and TRBJ2-1, with D perhaps TRBD2 (5 bases). This CDR3 region has 12 residues. V was shortened by 6 bases and J by 3 bases, with 9 bases between the two germline ends. Germline V gives CDR1 SQVTM, CDR2 ANQGSEA.

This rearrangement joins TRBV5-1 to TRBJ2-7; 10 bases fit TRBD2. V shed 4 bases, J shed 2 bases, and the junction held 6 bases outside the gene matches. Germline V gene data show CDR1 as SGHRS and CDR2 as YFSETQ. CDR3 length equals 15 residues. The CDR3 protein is CASSATSGIAYEQYF. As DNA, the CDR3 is TGCGCCAGCAGCGCAACTAGCGGGATCGCCTACGAGCAGTACTTC.